Listed below are T cell receptor beta chains from one sample, sequenced in a study of shared clonotypes between healthy human individuals. The method was immunoSEQ multiplex PCR; TCRdb's version includes in-frame clones alone and lacks a portion of them. This sample has around 370,000 clones, with approximately 97% found just once. The sequencing sample was made of memory CD8+ T cells sorted from blood. The receptor set was obtained from a man younger than 40 in good health. The CDR3 runs from the conserved cysteine through the conserved F or W. Fields, in order: V gene, clone size, D gene, J gene, CDR3 protein, CDR3 DNA. The D gene is left open where the match is weak. Size is omitted from some rows. Given values are once, few, many or a class for expanded clones.

TRBV5-6	-	-	TRBJ1-5	CASSLKGPRLSQPQHF	TGTGCCAGCAGCTTGAAAGGGCCGCGGCTTTCTCAGCCCCAGCATTTT
TRBV15	-	-	TRBJ2-7	CATSRGNVGGRYF	TGTGCCACCAGCAGAGGGAACGTTGGCGGAAGGTACTTC
TRBV27	-	-	TRBJ2-7	CASSLLRGAGSYEQYF	TGTGCCAGCAGTTTATTGAGGGGCGCGGGCTCCTACGAGCAGTACTTC
TRBV19	-	-	TRBJ1-5	CASSIQYSNQPQHF	TGTGCCAGTAGTATACAATATAGCAATCAGCCCCAGCATTTT
TRBV29-1	-	-	TRBJ2-7	CSVGVGGAKQYF	TGCAGCGTTGGCGTGGGGGGGGCGAAACAGTACTTC
TRBV10-3	-	-	TRBJ2-6	CAISEGGVAGANVLTF	TGTGCCATCAGTGAGGGCGGGGTGGCTGGGGCCAACGTCCTGACTTTC
TRBV19	-	-	TRBJ2-3	CASRTTGIDTQYF	TGTGCCAGTAGGACCACAGGGATAGATACGCAGTATTTT
TRBV6-1	-	-	TRBJ2-1	CASSETLNNEQFF	TGTGCCAGCAGTGAAACACTTAATAATGAGCAGTTCTTC
TRBV6-5	-	-	TRBJ2-3	CASSYGGRGDTQYF	TGTGCCAGCAGTTACGGTGGTCGCGGAGATACGCAGTATTTT
TRBV30	-	-	TRBJ1-1	CAWEGQNTEAFF	TGTGCCTGGGAAGGACAGAACACTGAAGCTTTCTTT
TRBV4-1	-	-	TRBJ2-5	CASSQTIQETQYF	TGCGCCAGCAGCCAAACGATCCAAGAGACCCAGTACTTC
TRBV4-1	-	-	TRBJ2-3	CASSQELPDTQYF	TGCGCCAGCAGCCAAGAACTCCCAGATACGCAGTATTTT
TRBV6-5	-	-	TRBJ2-2	CASSYNTGELFF	TGTGCCAGCAGTTACAACACCGGGGAGCTGTTTTTT
TRBV6-1	-	TRBD1	TRBJ1-2	CASSVRQGDGYTF	TGTGCCAGCAGTGTTCGACAGGGGGATGGCTACACCTTC
TRBV5-1	-	TRBD2	TRBJ2-3	CASSSPGGARLTQYF	TGCGCCAGCAGCTCCCCGGGAGGGGCCCGCCTTACGCAGTATTTT
TRBV19	-	-	TRBJ2-3	CASSHGMVAGTDTQYF	TGTGCCAGTAGCCACGGGATGGTAGCGGGCACAGATACGCAGTATTTT
TRBV18	-	-	TRBJ2-1	CASSPMFRAGEQFF	TGTGCCAGCTCACCAATGTTCAGGGCGGGTGAGCAGTTCTTC
TRBV29-1	-	-	TRBJ2-5	CSVEDYGSPKTQYF	TGCAGCGTTGAAGATTACGGCAGTCCGAAGACCCAGTACTTC
TRBV19	once	TRBD2	TRBJ2-3	CASNDERLAGTDTQYF	TGTGCCAGTAATGACGAAAGACTAGCCGGCACAGATACGCAGTATTTT
TRBV5-5	-	-	TRBJ2-1	CASSSARRGWLF	TGTGCCAGCAGCTCTGCTAGGAGGGGCTGGCTCTTC
TRBV7-6	-	-	TRBJ2-3	CASSSSGVTDTQYF	TGTGCCAGCAGTTCTTCAGGGGTGACAGATACGCAGTATTTT
TRBV7-8	-	TRBD1	TRBJ1-3	CASSSGTGGNTIYF	TGTGCCAGCAGCTCCGGGACAGGGGGAAACACCATATATTTT
TRBV18	-	TRBD1	TRBJ1-3	CASSPGTGRTHSGNTIYF	TGTGCCAGCTCACCTGGGACAGGGAGGACGCACTCTGGAAACACCATATATTTT
TRBV5-1	-	-	TRBJ1-4	CASREATNEKLFF	TGCGCCAGCAGAGAAGCAACTAATGAAAAACTGTTTTTT
TRBV28	-	-	TRBJ2-3	CASSFPAELTDTQYF	TGTGCCAGCAGTTTTCCAGCGGAGCTCACAGATACGCAGTATTTT
TRBV5-1	-	TRBD1	TRBJ2-4	CASSSDRSQNIQYF	TGCGCCAGCAGCTCGGACAGGAGCCAAAACATTCAGTACTTC
TRBV4-2	-	-	TRBJ2-5	CASSQDGLGRETQYF	TGTGCCAGCAGCCAAGATGGTCTAGGGAGAGAGACCCAGTACTTC